The 24 T cell receptor beta chains listed next were all sequenced from one sample in a study of early T cells in non-severe SARS-CoV-2 infection. TCRdb used MiXCR to reprocess the 5' RACE reads, holding one entry per CDR3 protein. The sample shows some 46,000 distinct CDR3 sequences, over 5% of them seen only once. The sample taken for sequencing was whole blood. These receptors all stem from an adult who was a healthcare worker with PCR-confirmed SARS-CoV-2 infection or an uninfected control (not recorded which).

V gene TRBV25-1 combines with J gene TRBJ1-5; D not resolved. CDR3 size: 14 residues. Trimming pared 2 bases from V and 3 bases from J, leaving 8 bases between. Germline V gene lookup returns CDR1 MGHDK and CDR2 SYGVNS. CDR3 residues: CASSEEASNQPQHF. For the CDR3, the DNA is TGTGCCAGCAGTGAAGAGGCGTCCAATCAGCCCCAGCATTTT.

The chain couples TRBV11-2 to TRBJ2-7, with unresolved D. Germline CDR1 and CDR2: SGHAT and FQNNGV. Trimming pared 2 bases from V and 3 bases from J, leaving 8 bases between. There are 13 residues in the CDR3. The CDR3 protein is CASSLRALYEQYF. DNA for the CDR3: TGTGCCAGCAGCTTACGGGCACTCTACGAGCAGTACTTC.

In this sample, this clonotype turned up many times. V and J are TRBV28 and TRBJ1-5; D is uncertain. CDR1 and CDR2 from the germline V gene are MDHEN and SYDVKM. The V end lost 5 bases, the J end lost 5 bases, and 13 bases lay between the germline ends. The CDR3 runs to 14 residues. In DNA, the CDR3 is TGTGCCAGCAGTAGGACGGACTTTTATCAGCCCCAGCATTTT. Protein sequence: CASSRTDFYQPQHF.

Many counts were recorded for this clonotype. The rearrangement links TRBV7-2 to TRBJ1-4; D is possibly TRBD1 (6 bases). The CDR3 runs 12 residues. Trimming shortened V by 5 bases and J by 10 bases, and 11 bases separated the two germline ends. Germline V gene lookup returns CDR1 SGHTA and CDR2 FQGNSA. CDR3 sequence: CASSPPRGKLFF. The CDR3 DNA sequence: TGTGCCAGCAGCCCCCCCAGGGGAAAACTGTTTTTT.

The V gene is TRBV5-5, the J gene TRBJ2-2; either TRBD1 or TRBD2 may fit D (5 bases each). The V end was cut by 2 bases, the J end by 4 bases, with 12 bases between. Germline assignment: CDR1 SGHKS and CDR2 YYEKEE (reference sequence). The CDR3 runs 15 residues. The CDR3 spells CASSLPWGSTGELFF. CDR3 DNA sequence: TGTGCCAGCAGCTTACCGTGGGGGAGCACCGGGGAGCTGTTTTTT.

The table lists this clonotype with many counts. The chain is built from TRBV11-2 and TRBJ2-7; TRBD1 or TRBD2 may be the D gene (6 bases each). Germline V gene lookup returns CDR1 SGHAT and CDR2 FQNNGV. There are 15 residues in the CDR3. V was shortened by 0 bases and J by 0 bases, with 9 bases between the two germline ends. CDR3 DNA sequence: TGTGCCAGCAGCTTAGATTCGGGGGCCTCCTACGAGCAGTACTTC. This encodes CASSLDSGASYEQYF.

This clonotype was detected many times. This chain joins TRBV20-1 and TRBJ1-2; D might be TRBD1 (6 bases). From germline, CDR1 is DFQATT and CDR2 SNEGSKA (reference sequence). V was shortened by 6 bases and J by 4 bases, with 12 bases between the two germline ends. This CDR3 is built from 12 residues. CDR3 DNA sequence: TGCAGTGCAGAACAGGGAAGCTATGGCTACACCTTC. Its translation: CSAEQGSYGYTF.

This clonotype was picked up many times. The CDR3 region has the DNA TGCAGTGCGACATCGCCGGGGGATACGCAGTATTTT. Translated, it gives CSATSPGDTQYF. The chain carries TRBV20-1 and TRBJ2-3; the D gene is possibly TRBD2 (5 bases). V dropped 6 bases and J dropped 6 bases, with 13 bases sitting between them. CDR1 is DFQATT and CDR2 is SNEGSKA in the germline V gene (reference sequence). The CDR3 totals 12 residues.

There are many counts of this clonotype. CDR3 protein: CASTWPQGQETTNEKLFF. The CDR3 DNA follows: TGTGCCAGCACCTGGCCGCAGGGACAAGAAACAACTAATGAAAAACTGTTTTTT. The chain uses TRBV2 and TRBJ1-4, with D possibly being TRBD1 (6 bases). CDR1 is SNHLY and CDR2 is FYNNEI in the germline V gene. The CDR3 spans 18 residues. Trimming pared 7 bases from V and 0 bases from J, leaving 21 bases between.

This clonotype was observed many times. The V gene is TRBV25-1, the J gene TRBJ1-6; maybe TRBD1 (6 bases). The CDR3 contains 14 residues. V was trimmed by 7 bases and J by 6 bases, leaving 13 bases between them. The V gene's germline CDR1 is MGHDK and CDR2 SYGVNS. In DNA form, the CDR3 reads TGTGCCAGCAATACACAGGGAGGTAATTCACCCCTCCACTTT. It encodes CASNTQGGNSPLHF.

This clonotype occurred many times. This sequence joins TRBV21-1 and TRBJ2-5; the table's D call, TRBD1, was not checked against the DNA. TRBV21-1 is marked as a pseudogene. The CDR3 is 15 residues long. CDR3 sequence reads: CASPPAGKYQETQYF. For the CDR3, the DNA is TGTGCCAGCCCTCCGGCAGGGAAATACCAAGAGACCCAGTACTTC.

This clonotype showed up many times. The chain couples TRBV6-5 to TRBJ2-5, with 9 positions matching TRBD1. This CDR3 is 15 amino acids long. Germline V CDR1 and CDR2: MNHEY, SVGAGI. The V and J ends lost 2 bases and 5 bases, in that order; junction bases with no gene match: 6. CDR3: CASSYLGQGSETQYF. As DNA, the CDR3 is TGTGCCAGCAGTTACCTGGGACAGGGATCCGAGACCCAGTACTTC.

V usage is TRBV6-1 and J usage is TRBJ2-7; maybe TRBD1 (6 bases). The CDR3 spans 15 residues. Trimming took off 1 base at V and 2 bases at J, with 12 bases between the two ends. Germline values: CDR1 MNHNS, CDR2 SASEGT. Written as DNA, the CDR3 is TGTGCCAGCAGTGAAGTTGGACAGCCGCCCTACGAGCAGTACTTC. Amino acid sequence: CASSEVGQPPYEQYF.

This clonotype was seen a few times. The genes are TRBV7-3 and TRBJ2-5; D possibly uses TRBD1 or TRBD2 (5 bases each). The CDR3 covers 14 residues. In germline, CDR1 is SGHTA, CDR2 FQGTGA. V lost 4 bases to trimming and J lost 2 bases, with 11 bases between them. The CDR3 here is CASSSGRLQETQYF. The CDR3 DNA reads as TGTGCCAGCAGCTCGGGACGTCTACAAGAGACCCAGTACTTC.

V usage is TRBV3-1 and J usage is TRBJ2-5; no reliable D call. The CDR3 consists of 11 residues. Per germline, CDR1 LGHDT and CDR2 YNNKEL (reference sequence). V dropped 3 bases and J dropped 3 bases, with 2 bases sitting between them. CDR3: CASSQKETQYF. The CDR3 DNA follows: TGTGCCAGCAGCCAGAAAGAGACCCAGTACTTC.

At least ten counts were recorded for this clonotype. The chain carries TRBV6-6 and TRBJ1-1; D unclear. The germline CDR1 and CDR2 sequences are MNHNY and SVGAGI (reference sequence). The V end lost 6 bases, the J end lost 2 bases, and 16 bases lay between the germline ends. The CDR3 length is 15 residues. CDR3 DNA: TGTGCCAGCAGCCCCTCCTGGTTAGGTAACACTGAAGCTTTCTTT. It is translated as CASSPSWLGNTEAFF.

This clonotype was found a few times. The rearrangement links TRBV11-2 to TRBJ1-1; D possibly corresponds to TRBD1 (6 bases). The CDR3 runs 13 residues. V lost 5 bases, J lost 11 bases, and 18 bases lay in between. In germline, CDR1 is SGHAT, CDR2 FQNNGV. DNA for the CDR3: TGTGCCAGCAGCCCAGGCGAGGGACAAAGGGCTTTCTTT. This gives the protein CASSPGEGQRAFF.

This clonotype was counted ten times or more. The rearrangement joins TRBV7-9 to TRBJ1-1; the D gene is possibly TRBD1 (6 bases). Germline CDR1 reads SEHNR; CDR2 reads FQNEAQ (reference sequence). V lost 0 bases and J lost 6, with 14 bases in between. This CDR3 has 15 residues. The CDR3 protein is CASSLAAGASPEAFF. CDR3 bases: TGTGCCAGCAGCTTAGCGGCAGGGGCCTCTCCTGAAGCTTTCTTT.

This clonotype was counted many times. The gene calls are TRBV12-3 or TRBV12-4 and TRBJ1-5; 9 positions agree with TRBD1. The CDR3 covers 14 residues. Trimming removed 6 bases from V and 6 bases from J; junction bases left unmatched: 6. CDR3 region: CASRDRGESQPQHF. The DNA for the CDR3 is TGTGCCAGCAGGGACAGGGGCGAGAGTCAGCCCCAGCATTTT.

This clonotype came up many times. The chain carries TRBV6-6 and TRBJ1-6; no clear D. CDR1 is MNHNY and CDR2 is SVGAGI in the germline V gene (reference sequence). V was cut by 4 bases and J by 6 bases, with 10 bases left in between. This CDR3 contains 14 residues. CDR3 coding DNA: TGTGCCAGCAGTTTCGATGGGCCTAATTCACCCCTCCACTTT. It codes for CASSFDGPNSPLHF.

The sample holds a few counts of this clonotype. The gene calls are TRBV5-4 and TRBJ2-7, with D maybe TRBD2 (5 bases). V was pared by 4 bases and J by 5 bases, with 19 bases between. This CDR3 comprises 15 residues. Germline CDR1 and CDR2: SGHNT and YYREEE (reference sequence). The CDR3: CASSPYRVVANEQYF. For the CDR3, the DNA is TGTGCCAGCAGCCCATACCGGGTGGTAGCGAACGAGCAGTACTTC. Drawing the rest from reference TRBV5-4 and TRBJ2-7, the complete variable domain is ETGVTQSPTHLIKTRGQQVTLRCSSQSGHNTVSWYQQALGQGPQFIFQYYREEENGRGNFPPRFSGLQFPNYSSELNVNALELDDSALYLCASSPYRVVANEQYFGPGTRLTVT.

This clonotype was detected a few times. The rearrangement joins TRBV18 to TRBJ1-5; D is unresolved. The CDR3 runs 13 residues. Germline V CDR1 and CDR2: KGHSH, LQKENI. The V end was cut by 3 bases, the J end by 4 bases, with 7 bases between. The CDR3 here is CASSPYRNQPQHF. The CDR3 nucleotides read TGTGCCAGCTCACCCTATCGGAATCAGCCCCAGCATTTT. The complete variable domain, with remaining parts taken from reference TRBV18 and TRBJ1-5, reads NAGVMQNPRHLVRRRGQEARLRCSPMKGHSHVYWYRQLPEEGLKFMVYLQKENIIDESGMPKERFSAEFPKEGPSILRIQQVVRGDSAAYFCASSPYRNQPQHFGDGTRLSIL.

This clonotype appeared many times. Sequence at one end of the junction differs from germline and may be a read error. The rearrangement joins TRBV20-1 to TRBJ1-1, with D possibly being TRBD1 (5 bases). The CDR3 has 13 residues. Germline V gene sequence: CDR1 DFQATT, CDR2 SNEGSKA (reference sequence). The CDR3, as DNA: TGCAGTGCTAGAGATAGTAATTTGGCAGGGATTATCTTT. Its protein product is CSARDSNLAGIIF.

The chain links TRBV11-2 to TRBJ2-1, with D perhaps matching TRBD1 or TRBD2 (6 bases each). The germline CDR1 and CDR2 sequences are SGHAT and FQNNGV. The CDR3 has 15 residues. The V gene lost 2 bases and the J gene lost 4 bases, with 12 bases spanning the gap. The CDR3 nucleotides read TGTGCCAGCAGCTTATCGGGGGCGGCGTACAATGAGCAGTTCTTC. Its translation: CASSLSGAAYNEQFF.